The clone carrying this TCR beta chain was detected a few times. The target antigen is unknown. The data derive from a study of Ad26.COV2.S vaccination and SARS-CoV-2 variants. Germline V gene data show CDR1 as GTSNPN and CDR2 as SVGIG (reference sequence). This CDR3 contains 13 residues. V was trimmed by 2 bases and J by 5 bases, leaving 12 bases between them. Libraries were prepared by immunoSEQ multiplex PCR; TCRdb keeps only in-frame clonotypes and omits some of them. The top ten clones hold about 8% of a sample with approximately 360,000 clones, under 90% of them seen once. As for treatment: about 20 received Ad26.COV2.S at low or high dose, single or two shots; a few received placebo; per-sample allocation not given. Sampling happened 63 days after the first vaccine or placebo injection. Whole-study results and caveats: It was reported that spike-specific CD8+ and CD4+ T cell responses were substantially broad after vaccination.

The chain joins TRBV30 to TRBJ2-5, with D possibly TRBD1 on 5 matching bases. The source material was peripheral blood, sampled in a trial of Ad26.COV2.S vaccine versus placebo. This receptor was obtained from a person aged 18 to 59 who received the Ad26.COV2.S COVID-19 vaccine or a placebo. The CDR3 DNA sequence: TGTGCCTGGAGTATTCAGGGATCGGAGACCCAGTACTTC. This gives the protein CAWSIQGSETQYF.